These T cell receptor beta chains were read from a single sample in a study of shared clonotypes between healthy human individuals. TCRdb's table, derived via immunoSEQ multiplex PCR, lists solely in-frame clones and lacks some. The repertoire consists of 2 million to 2.5 million clones, with around 93% occurring once and the leading ten covering about 0.36%. What was sequenced was naive CD4+ T cells from PBMCs. These receptors were obtained from a man between 18 and 35 years old in good health. Some clones in this sample may be carry-over from other donors' samples. The CDR3 runs from the conserved cysteine through the conserved F or W. The D gene is left open where the match is weak. The listing skips clone size in some rows; elsewhere it reads once, few, many or a size class.

once	TRBJ1-4	TRBD1	TRBV9	CASSAAGGGGTNEKLFF	TGTGCCAGCAGCGCCGCAGGGGGGGGCGGCACTAATGAAAAACTGTTTTTT
.	TRBJ1-1	TRBD1	TRBV5-6	CASRMTGLNTEAFF	TGTGCCAGCAGGATGACAGGGTTGAACACTGAAGCTTTCTTT
once	TRBJ1-3	.	TRBV7-2	CASSLDRNTIYF	TGTGCCAGCAGCTTAGATCGAAACACCATATATTTT
.	TRBJ2-7	.	TRBV19	CASSEGSNTSYEQYF	TGTGCCAGTAGTGAGGGCAGTAACACCTCCTACGAGCAGTACTTC
.	TRBJ1-1	.	TRBV7-9	CASSNYSGVLRTEAFF	TGTGCCAGCAGCAACTATTCAGGGGTCCTTAGGACTGAAGCTTTCTTT
.	TRBJ2-7	TRBD1	TRBV5-1	CASSLAQGDEQYF	TGCGCCAGCAGCTTAGCACAGGGGGACGAGCAGTACTTC
.	TRBJ1-1	.	TRBV18	CASSPTGGALNTEAFF	TGTGCCAGCTCACCAACCGGGGGGGCCCTGAACACTGAAGCTTTCTTT
.	TRBJ2-7	.	TRBV28	CASSPAGALPYEQYF	TGTGCCAGCAGCCCTGCGGGGGCCCTCCCCTACGAGCAGTACTTC
.	TRBJ2-3	TRBD2	TRBV30	CAWTPAGGSNVQYF	TGTGCCTGGACCCCAGCGGGAGGCTCTAACGTGCAGTATTTT
.	TRBJ2-1	TRBD1	TRBV5-4	CASRDGQGVGNEQFF	TGTGCCAGCAGGGACGGACAGGGGGTGGGCAATGAGCAGTTCTTC
.	TRBJ1-5	.	TRBV7-8	CASSSPPRFSNQPQHF	TGTGCCAGCAGCTCCCCCCCCAGGTTTAGCAATCAGCCCCAGCATTTT
.	TRBJ2-2	TRBD1	TRBV7-9	CASSLWTGGYRELFF	TGTGCCAGCAGCTTGTGGACAGGGGGCTATAGGGAGCTGTTTTTT
.	TRBJ2-3	TRBD2	TRBV9	CASSIGTSGYTDTQYF	TGTGCCAGCAGCATCGGGACTAGCGGGTACACAGATACGCAGTATTTT
once	TRBJ1-2	.	TRBV6-5	CASSPGKNYGYTF	TGTGCCAGCAGCCCCGGGAAGAACTATGGCTACACCTTC
.	TRBJ1-2	.	TRBV18	CASSPSNRADGYTF	TGTGCCAGCTCACCATCTAACAGGGCTGATGGCTACACCTTC
.	TRBJ1-3	TRBD1	TRBV5-1	CASSLGQGANTIYF	TGCGCCAGCAGCTTGGGACAGGGAGCAAACACCATATATTTT
few	TRBJ2-1	TRBD2	TRBV5-1	CASSLGLAEYNEQFF	TGCGCCAGCAGCCTAGGACTAGCGGAATACAATGAGCAGTTCTTC
.	TRBJ2-1	TRBD1	TRBV4-3	CASSQPGQGSEQFF	TGCGCCAGCAGCCAACCGGGACAGGGGAGTGAGCAGTTCTTC
.	TRBJ1-2	.	TRBV28	CASSTQDQYGYTF	TGTGCCAGCTCAACCCAGGATCAATATGGCTACACCTTC
.	TRBJ1-1	.	TRBV29-1	CRADRSLMNTEAFF	TGCAGGGCCGACAGGAGCCTCATGAACACTGAAGCTTTCTTT
.	TRBJ1-4	.	TRBV5-6	CASSLGPRGGKLFF	TGTGCCAGCAGCTTGGGACCCAGGGGAGGAAAACTGTTTTTT
.	TRBJ2-7	TRBD2	TRBV4-1	CASSLSMTSGRTEQYF	TGCGCCAGCAGCCTCTCAATGACTAGCGGGAGAACCGAGCAGTACTTC
.	TRBJ2-7	TRBD1	TRBV5-5	CASSFFDRGEQYF	TGTGCCAGCAGCTTCTTTGACAGGGGGGAGCAGTACTTC
.	TRBJ2-5	.	TRBV18	CASSPYGNTGETQYF	TGTGCCAGCTCACCGTACGGGAACACGGGAGAGACCCAGTACTTC
few	TRBJ2-7	.	TRBV23-1	CASSQERNEQYF	TGCGCCAGCAGTCAAGAGAGGAACGAGCAGTACTTC
.	TRBJ2-3	.	TRBV19	CASSIGRTHTDTQYF	TGTGCCAGTAGTATCGGTAGGACCCACACAGATACGCAGTATTTT